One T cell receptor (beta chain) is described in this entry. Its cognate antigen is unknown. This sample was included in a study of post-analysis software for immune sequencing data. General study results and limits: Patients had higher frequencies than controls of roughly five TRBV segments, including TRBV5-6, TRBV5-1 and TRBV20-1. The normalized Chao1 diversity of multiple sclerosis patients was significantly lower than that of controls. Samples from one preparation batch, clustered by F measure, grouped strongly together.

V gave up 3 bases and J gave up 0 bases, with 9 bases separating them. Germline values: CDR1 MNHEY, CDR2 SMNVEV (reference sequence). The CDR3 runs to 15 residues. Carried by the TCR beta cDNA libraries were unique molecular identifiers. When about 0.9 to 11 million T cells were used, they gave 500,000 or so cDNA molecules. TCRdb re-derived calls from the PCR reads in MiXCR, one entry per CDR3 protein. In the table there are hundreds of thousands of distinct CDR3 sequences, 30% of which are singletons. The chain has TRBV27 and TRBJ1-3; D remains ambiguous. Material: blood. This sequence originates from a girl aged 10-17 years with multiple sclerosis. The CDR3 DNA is TGTGCCAGCAGTTTGGGCTTCCACTCTGGAAACACCATATATTTT. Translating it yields CASSLGFHSGNTIYF.